This T cell receptor beta chain was captured in a study of CD8+CD57+ T cells in acquired aplastic anemia. Genomic DNA constituted the template upon which TCR beta VDJ and CDR3 profiling was performed. TCRdb re-called the reads through MiXCR, storing one row per CDR3 protein. This table holds approximately 170,000 distinct CDR3 sequences, around 59% found once. This CDR3 spans 15 amino acids. Germline CDR1 is SGHRS and CDR2 is YFSETQ. With V trimmed by 4 bases and J by 3 bases, 10 bases remained unmatched. This clonotype was picked up one time. This clonotype was obtained from a human donor in good health, serving as a control. The genes are TRBV5-1 and TRBJ2-7; 7 bases align to TRBD1. The sequenced material came from sorted CD4+, CD8+, or CD8+CD57+ T cells (not recorded which) from PBMCs. The CDR3 sequence is CASSVPGQQVYEQYF. DNA of the CDR3: TGCGCCAGCAGCGTGCCGGGACAGCAAGTCTACGAGCAGTACTTC.